This T cell receptor (beta chain) was retrieved from a study of blood T cell repertoires in COVID-19. The CDR3 is 13 amino acids. The ends lost 6 bases at V and 8 bases at J; junction bases unmatched: 7. CDR1 and CDR2 (germline): MNHEY, SMNVEV (reference sequence). Data came from immunoSEQ multiplex PCR; TCRdb stores just in-frame clones and leaves some out. In the table there are approximately 340,000 clones, approximately 90% of which are singletons. The sequence was obtained from a woman between 35 and 50 years old who had been exposed to COVID-19. The J gene is TRBJ1-2, the V gene TRBV27; 9 bases are shared with TRBD1. The sequencing input was PBMCs or T cells enriched from blood (not recorded which). For the CDR3, the DNA is TGTGCCAGCAGGAGGGGACAGGGTTACGGCTACACCTTC. It encodes CASRRGQGYGYTF.